The source of this T cell receptor (beta chain) is a study of early T cells in non-severe SARS-CoV-2 infection. This clonotype came up many times. Each single cDNA molecule received a unique molecular identifier. TCRdb reprocessed the 5' RACE reads with MiXCR, giving one entry per CDR3 protein. The sample records under 70,000 distinct CDR3 sequences, around 6.5% being singletons. The CDR3 contains 12 residues. Germline CDR1 and CDR2: MDHEN and SYDVKM. V dropped 5 bases and J dropped 8; count of bases not matched to a gene: 4. The TCR comes from an adult who was a healthcare worker with PCR-confirmed SARS-CoV-2 infection or an uninfected control (not recorded which). The sample here was whole blood, taken at baseline. The V gene is TRBV28, the J gene TRBJ1-1; TRBD1 matches at 8 bases. The CDR3 here is CASSGQGLEAFF. The CDR3 DNA sequence: TGTGCCAGCAGTGGACAGGGCCTAGAAGCTTTCTTT. The variable domain in full, completed from reference TRBV28 and TRBJ1-1, reads DVKVTQSSRYLVKRTGEKVFLECVQDMDHENMFWYRQDPGLGLRLIYFSYDVKMKEKGDIPEGYSVSREKKERFSLILESASTNQTSMYLCASSGQGLEAFFGQGTRLTVV.